The clone carrying this TCR beta chain was seen many times. Its specificity is not known. TCRdb redid the calling of the 5' RACE reads with MiXCR, one entry per CDR3 protein. The profile shows tens of thousands of distinct CDR3 sequences, approximately 7.9% of them singletons. Germline V gene lookup returns CDR1 MNHEY and CDR2 SVGEGT. V dropped 0 bases and J dropped 2; count of bases not matched to a gene: 7. This CDR3 comprises 17 residues. These data originate in a study of early T cells in non-severe SARS-CoV-2 infection. Study conclusions and caveats: Clonotype matching in VDJdb favored anti-spike CD8 responses and did not capture private and CD4 specificities.

The clonotype comes from an adult who was a healthcare worker with PCR-confirmed SARS-CoV-2 infection or an uninfected control (not recorded which). The sequencing used whole blood, collected at baseline. V is TRBV6-2 or TRBV6-3 and J is TRBJ2-3, with TRBD2 identical over 8 bases. As DNA, the CDR3 is TGTGCCAGCAGTTACTCAACGAGCGGGAGTCACACAGATACGCAGTATTTT. Its protein is CASSYSTSGSHTDTQYF.